The 15 T cell receptor beta chains given below trace back to one sample, sequenced in a study of T cell changes during pregnancy in multiple sclerosis. TCRdb's table, derived via immunoSEQ multiplex PCR, lists solely in-frame clones and lacks some. The data show tens of thousands of clones, 90% to 95% seen once. Source: peripheral blood, taken in the third trimester of pregnancy. These TCRs come from a female donor in good health, enrolled as a control in a pregnancy study.

The chain recombines TRBV14 with TRBJ1-1, with D possibly being TRBD1 (5 bases). V shed 4 bases and J shed 1 base, with 7 bases lying between them. The CDR3 consists of 13 residues. Germline V lookup: CDR1 SGHDN, CDR2 FVKESK. CDR3 coding DNA: TGTGCCAGCAGCCCTGGGGCGAACACTGAAGCTTTCTTT. Amino acid sequence: CASSPGANTEAFF. Filled out from reference TRBV14 and TRBJ1-1, the complete variable domain reads EAGVTQFPSHSVIEKGQTVTLRCDPISGHDNLYWYRRVMGKEIKFLLHFVKESKQDESGMPNNRFLAERTGGTYSTLKVQPAELEDSGVYFCASSPGANTEAFFGQGTRLTVV.

This clone appeared once. The chain joins TRBV19 to TRBJ1-2, with a tentative D call TRBD1 (6 bases). CDR1 and CDR2 (germline): LNHDA, SQIVND (reference sequence). Trimming stripped 1 base from V and 4 bases from J, with 16 bases between. The CDR3 length is 16 residues. The CDR3, as DNA: TGTGCCAGTAGTATAGCCTTCACCCACAGGGCCTATGGCTACACCTTC. The encoded protein is CASSIAFTHRAYGYTF.

The rearrangement uses TRBV27 and TRBJ1-2; D possibly corresponds to TRBD1 (5 bases). The germline gives CDR1 MNHEY, CDR2 SMNVEV (reference sequence). V gave up 6 bases and J gave up 2 bases, with 16 bases separating them. The CDR3 is 15 residues long. The CDR3, as DNA: TGTGCCAGCAGCTATAGACAGTCTGAAAACTATGGCTACACCTTC. This gives the protein CASSYRQSENYGYTF.

The chain combines TRBV7-9 with TRBJ1-2, with a possible D match to TRBD1 (5 bases). The CDR3 covers 16 residues. Germline CDR1 reads SEHNR; CDR2 reads FQNEAQ (reference sequence). Trimming removed 2 bases from V and 8 bases from J, with 21 bases in between. CDR3 residues: CASSLMVAGPLTGYTF. The CDR3 coding sequence is TGTGCCAGCAGCTTAATGGTGGCAGGGCCTCTTACCGGCTACACCTTC.

The gene calls are TRBV19 and TRBJ1-1; D might be TRBD1 (5 bases). The CDR3 consists of 13 residues. V gave up 7 bases and J gave up 3 bases, with 12 bases separating them. Germline values: CDR1 LNHDA, CDR2 SQIVND (reference sequence). The CDR3 here is CASTRLGDTEAFF. DNA of the CDR3: TGTGCCAGTACTCGTTTAGGGGACACTGAAGCTTTCTTT.

The genes are TRBV5-4 and TRBJ1-1, with D perhaps TRBD1 (5 bases). The length of the CDR3 is 14 residues. Germline-derived CDR1 and CDR2 are SGHNT and YYREEE (reference sequence). The germline V and J ends were trimmed by 3 bases and 5 bases, with 14 bases remaining between them. Written as DNA, the CDR3 is TGTGCCAGCAGCTCGGGGGGGGTAGGGACTGAAGCTTTCTTT. Translation: CASSSGGVGTEAFF. Filled out from reference TRBV5-4 and TRBJ1-1, the complete variable domain reads ETGVTQSPTHLIKTRGQQVTLRCSSQSGHNTVSWYQQALGQGPQFIFQYYREEENGRGNFPPRFSGLQFPNYSSELNVNALELDDSALYLCASSSGGVGTEAFFGQGTRLTVV.

The chain couples TRBV2 to TRBJ1-1, with D possibly TRBD1 on 5 matching bases. Germline V gene data show CDR1 as SNHLY and CDR2 as FYNNEI. V shed 7 bases and J shed 3 bases, with 15 bases lying between them. The CDR3 consists of 14 residues. Here the CDR3 DNA reads TGTGCCAGCACAAGGGTAGGGGATGACACTGAAGCTTTCTTT. Translated: CASTRVGDDTEAFF. Full variable domain (outside the CDR3, taken from reference TRBV2 and TRBJ1-1): EPEVTQTPSHQVTQMGQEVILRCVPISNHLYFYWYRQILGQKVEFLVSFYNNEISEKSEIFDDQFSVERPDGSNFTLKIRSTKLEDSAMYFCASTRVGDDTEAFFGQGTRLTVV.

This clone was counted a single time. The genes are TRBV19 and TRBJ2-1; 7 positions match TRBD2. Germline V gene data show CDR1 as LNHDA and CDR2 as SQIVND (reference sequence). The CDR3 is made up of 18 amino acids. V was pared by 0 bases and J by 8 bases, with 16 bases of the junction left unmatched. DNA for the CDR3: TGTGCCAGTAGTATAGAATCGTTTGTGGGAGCGGGGCACCATGAGCAGTTCTTC. Its protein product is CASSIESFVGAGHHEQFF.

J is TRBJ2-7 and V is TRBV19; maybe TRBD1 (6 bases). V lost 2 bases to trimming and J lost 1 base, with 12 bases between them. Germline-derived CDR1 and CDR2 are LNHDA and SQIVND (reference sequence). This CDR3 has 15 residues. CDR3 sequence: CASSIQGTDSYEQYF. In DNA, the CDR3 is TGTGCCAGTAGTATACAGGGGACCGATTCCTACGAGCAGTACTTC.

The V gene is TRBV27, the J gene TRBJ1-5, with 7 bases lining up with TRBD1. J lost 6 bases, V lost 2 bases, and 4 bases had no gene match. This CDR3 is built from 14 residues. Germline-derived CDR1 and CDR2 are MNHEY and SMNVEV (reference sequence). CDR3 in amino acids: CASSLEQGRQPQHF. The CDR3 nucleotides are TGTGCCAGCAGTTTAGAACAGGGGCGTCAGCCCCAGCATTTT.

This clone was seen more than once but under ten times. The chain couples TRBV4-2 to TRBJ2-7; D gene ambiguous. From germline, CDR1 is LGHNA and CDR2 YNFKEQ. The CDR3 has 15 amino acids. The V end was cut by 4 bases, the J end by 0 bases, with 13 bases between. The CDR3 nucleotides are TGTGCCAGCAGCCTAAGTTCGGTCGGCTCCTACGAGCAGTACTTC. Its protein is CASSLSSVGSYEQYF.

The chain employs TRBV30 and TRBJ1-3; TRBD1 aligns across 7 bases. Per germline, CDR1 GTSNPN and CDR2 SVGIG (reference sequence). This CDR3 is 13 amino acids long. J lost 4 bases, V lost 3 bases, and 3 bases had no gene match. The CDR3 sequence is CAWSQGQGNTIYF. CDR3 bases: TGTGCCTGGAGCCAGGGACAGGGAAACACCATATATTTT.

The gene calls are TRBV28 and TRBJ1-5, with D possibly matching TRBD1 (6 bases). The V and J ends lost 6 bases and 0 bases respectively, with 12 bases between them. Per germline, CDR1 MDHEN and CDR2 SYDVKM. This CDR3 is built from 15 residues. The CDR3 loop reads CASRGRGYSNQPQHF. In DNA, the CDR3 is TGTGCCAGCAGAGGGAGGGGGTATAGCAATCAGCCCCAGCATTTT. Using reference TRBV28 and TRBJ1-5 for the parts outside the CDR3, the full variable domain is DVKVTQSSRYLVKRTGEKVFLECVQDMDHENMFWYRQDPGLGLRLIYFSYDVKMKEKGDIPEGYSVSREKKERFSLILESASTNQTSMYLCASRGRGYSNQPQHFGDGTRLSIL.

Remarks on this clone: One end of the junction is discordant with germline, which a read error may explain. The CDR3 DNA sequence: TGTGCTAGCAGCATGGGACTAGCGGGAGCGGAAGATACGCAGTATTTT. This sequence encodes CASSMGLAGAEDTQYF. The V call is TRBV7-7, the J call TRBJ2-3, with 14 bases lining up with TRBD2. CDR1 and CDR2 (germline): SSHAT, FNYEAQ (reference sequence). The CDR3 is made up of 16 amino acids. Full variable domain (rest looked up from reference TRBV7-7 and TRBJ2-3): GAGVSQSPRYKVTKRGQDVTLRCDPISSHATLYWYQQALGQGPEFLTYFNYEAQPDKSGLPSDRFSAERPEGSISTLTIQRTEQRDSAMYRCASSMGLAGAEDTQYFGPGTRLTVL.

The chain carries TRBV27 and TRBJ1-5, with a possible D match to TRBD1 (6 bases). The CDR3 has 16 residues. The V gene lost 2 bases and the J gene lost 2 bases, with 13 bases spanning the gap. The germline V gene encodes CDR1 MNHEY and CDR2 SMNVEV (reference sequence). CDR3 DNA: TGTGCCAGCAGTTTAGTCGCAGGGGCGGGCAATCAGCCCCAGCATTTT. This codes for CASSLVAGAGNQPQHF.